The rows below give T cell receptor beta chains drawn from one sample of a study of chemoradiotherapy in HPV16-positive cancers. Data came from immunoSEQ multiplex PCR; TCRdb stores just in-frame clones and leaves some out. This sample carries about 6,900 clones, approximately 79% of them seen once, and the ten largest clones take over 3%. This material was collected from a patient who underwent chemoradiotherapy. These receptors came from a human donor with HPV-associated anogenital cancer. CDR3s include the opening cysteine and the closing phenylalanine or tryptophan.

v_gene | CDR3aa
TRBV13 | CASSRFRSGYTF
TRBV28 | CASRTSRRDVYGYTF
TRBV7-2 | CASSRGGGATNEKLFF
TRBV7-9 | CASSLDRGAGAKNIQYF
TRBV30 | CAAGMWGAFF
TRBV6-4 | CASRPTSGLSNEQFF
TRBV18 | CASSQQGSSDGYTF
TRBV4-1 | CASSQDNGERREKLFF
TRBV6-6 | CASSYSDQYEQYF
TRBV15 | CATSNWGQGIYEQYF
TRBV2 | CASGGSVTYEQYF
TRBV11-2 | CASSSVRRTTEAFF
TRBV6-5 | CASSKGLNTDTQYF
TRBV5-1 | CASSSYDRGGETQYF
TRBV5-1 | CASRSSYRGSNSPLHF
TRBV19 | CASSRDYRNEQFF
TRBV29-1 | CSGRQGYEQYF
TRBV7-9 | CASSDTRGLGTQYF
TRBV7-2 | CASRGGEYSNQPQHF
TRBV28 | CASRGDRKGTYEQYF
TRBV5-4 | CASSFRDRANEKLFF
TRBV5-1 | CASSPDNFVGTEAFF
TRBV30 | CAWSVVSTEAFF
TRBV7-2 | CASSRENEQYF
TRBV6-4 | CASSDSDRGRGGYTF
TRBV6-1 | CASSEAGGYNQPQHF
TRBV6-1 | CAYPGTNTGELFF
TRBV30 | CAWSVPGYEQYF
TRBV6-1 | CASSEPGLSTDTQYF
TRBV6-1 | CASSEINRVFSEAFF
TRBV7-2 | CASSRGGADYGYTF
TRBV7-2 | CASSLGGDFTYEQYF